This T cell receptor beta chain was obtained from a study of blood T cell repertoires in COVID-19. The CDR3 runs to 14 residues. V shed 10 bases and J 4 bases; nucleotides not matched to a gene: 11. The germline V gene has CDR1 ENHRY and CDR2 SYGVKD. Authors' methods: Estimation of nucleated cell counts relied on the amplification of reference gene primers. TCRdb's copy holds only in-frame clones and misses some; the assay was immunoSEQ multiplex PCR. That table gives V, J and clone size, and the DNA gave D and trimming. The sample consists of tens of thousands of clones, around 87% of them appearing once.

Sequenced: peripheral blood. The chain recombines TRBV10-3 with TRBJ2-3; TRBD1 matches at 7 bases. The clonotype was recovered from a man aged 45-65 years with active COVID-19. CDR3 region: CASNQGQFADTQYF. CDR3 coding DNA: TGTGCCAGTAACCAGGGACAGTTCGCAGATACGCAGTATTTT.